These T cell receptor beta chains were read from a single sample in a study of cytomegalovirus exposure and HLA in healthy donors. Clones were read by immunoSEQ multiplex PCR, and TCRdb kept only the in-frame ones, dropping some. The table shows more than 140,000 clones, with more than 65% occurring only once. Sequencing was performed on PBMCs. The receptors were gathered from a man aged 25 to 40 in good health and CMV-seropositive. CDR3s include the opening cysteine and the closing phenylalanine or tryptophan. Fields, in order: clone size, D gene, J gene, V gene, CDR3 DNA, CDR3 protein. D genes are given only for firm matches. The listing skips clone size in some rows; elsewhere it reads once, few, many or a size class.

abundance: .; d_gene: TRBD2; j_gene: TRBJ2-2; v_gene: TRBV6-1; CDR3nt: TGCGCCACCTCCCTACTAGCGCGAAACACCGGGGAGCTGTTTTTT; CDR3aa: CATSLLARNTGELFF
abundance: .; d_gene: .; j_gene: TRBJ1-2; v_gene: TRBV2; CDR3nt: TGTGCCAGCAGCACGGACAAGACCAACTATGGCTACACCTTC; CDR3aa: CASSTDKTNYGYTF
abundance: once; d_gene: .; j_gene: TRBJ2-2; v_gene: TRBV4-1; CDR3nt: TGCGCCAGCAGCCAAGGGACTTCGGTCACCGGGGAGCTGTTTTTT; CDR3aa: CASSQGTSVTGELFF
abundance: .; d_gene: .; j_gene: TRBJ2-6; v_gene: TRBV2; CDR3nt: TGTGCCAGCAGTGAAGCGATCACTCTGGTCCGTGCCAACGTCCTGACTTTC; CDR3aa: CASSEAITLVRANVLTF
abundance: .; d_gene: .; j_gene: TRBJ1-6; v_gene: TRBV5-6; CDR3nt: TGTGCCAGCAGCGGACAGAGAGTACCAAGTTCACCCCTCCACTTT; CDR3aa: CASSGQRVPSSPLHF
abundance: .; d_gene: TRBD1; j_gene: TRBJ2-6; v_gene: TRBV19; CDR3nt: TGTGCCAGTAGTATAAGACAGGGGGTTGCTGGGGCCAACGTCCTGACTTTC; CDR3aa: CASSIRQGVAGANVLTF
abundance: .; d_gene: .; j_gene: TRBJ2-2; v_gene: TRBV9; CDR3nt: TGTGCCAGCAAGCGGCAGGACAACACCGGGGAGCTGTTTTTT; CDR3aa: CASKRQDNTGELFF
abundance: .; d_gene: .; j_gene: TRBJ2-6; v_gene: TRBV7-9; CDR3nt: TGTGCCAGCAGCGGACTCCCGGTGGAGGGTGCTGGGGCCAACGTCCTGACTTTC; CDR3aa: CASSGLPVEGAGANVLTF
abundance: .; d_gene: TRBD1; j_gene: TRBJ1-1; v_gene: TRBV6-6; CDR3nt: TGTGCCAGCAGTTGGGACAGGGCTTCGGGGACTGAGGCTTTCTTT; CDR3aa: CASSWDRASGTEAFF
abundance: .; d_gene: TRBD1; j_gene: TRBJ2-5; v_gene: TRBV27; CDR3nt: TGTGCCAGCAGTTTATCGGGGACAGGCGGGGAGACCCAGTACTTC; CDR3aa: CASSLSGTGGETQYF
abundance: .; d_gene: TRBD2; j_gene: TRBJ2-5; v_gene: TRBV28; CDR3nt: TGTGCCAGCAGGATGGGACTGGGGACTAGTCTTCCAGAGACCCAGTACTTC; CDR3aa: CASRMGLGTSLPETQYF
abundance: .; d_gene: .; j_gene: TRBJ2-5; v_gene: TRBV19; CDR3nt: TGTGCCAGTAGCCTAAGGGGCCCTCAAGAGACCCAGTACTTC; CDR3aa: CASSLRGPQETQYF
abundance: .; d_gene: .; j_gene: TRBJ2-7; v_gene: TRBV7-9; CDR3nt: TGTGCCAGCATCCCCCCTACCGGGGACTCTTCCTACGAGCAGTACTTC; CDR3aa: CASIPPTGDSSYEQYF
abundance: .; d_gene: .; j_gene: TRBJ1-1; v_gene: TRBV4-1; CDR3nt: TGCGCCAGCAGCCAAGACGCCCAGGGGAACACTGAAGCTTTCTTT; CDR3aa: CASSQDAQGNTEAFF
abundance: .; d_gene: TRBD2; j_gene: TRBJ2-2; v_gene: TRBV19; CDR3nt: TGTGCCAGTAGGTCCGGGACTAGCGGGTACACGAACACCGGGGAGCTGTTTTTT; CDR3aa: CASRSGTSGYTNTGELFF